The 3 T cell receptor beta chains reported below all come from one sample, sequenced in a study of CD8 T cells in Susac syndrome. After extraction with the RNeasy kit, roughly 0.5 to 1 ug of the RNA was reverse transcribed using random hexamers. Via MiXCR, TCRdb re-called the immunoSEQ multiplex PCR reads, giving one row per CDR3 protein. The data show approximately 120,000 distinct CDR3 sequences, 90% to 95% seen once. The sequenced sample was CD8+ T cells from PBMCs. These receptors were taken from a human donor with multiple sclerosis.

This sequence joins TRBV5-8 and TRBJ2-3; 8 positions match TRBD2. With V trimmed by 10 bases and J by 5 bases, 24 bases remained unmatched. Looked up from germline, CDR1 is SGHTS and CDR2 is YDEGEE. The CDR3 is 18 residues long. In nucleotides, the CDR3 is TGTGCCCACCCCCGTCGGGAATGGCGGGAGGCCCGGGGAGATACGCAGTATTTT. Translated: CAHPRREWREARGDTQYF.

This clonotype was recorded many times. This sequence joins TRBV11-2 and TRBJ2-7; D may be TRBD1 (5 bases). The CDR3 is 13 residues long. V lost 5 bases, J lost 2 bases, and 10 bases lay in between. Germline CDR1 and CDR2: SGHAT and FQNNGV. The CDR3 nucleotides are TGTGCCAGCAGCCTGCAGACAGCCTACGAGCAGTACTTC. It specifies CASSLQTAYEQYF.

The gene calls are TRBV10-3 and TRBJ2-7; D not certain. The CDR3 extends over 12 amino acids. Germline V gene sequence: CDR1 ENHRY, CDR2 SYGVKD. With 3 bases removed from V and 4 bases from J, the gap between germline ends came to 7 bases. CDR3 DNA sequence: TGTGCCATCAGTGACGAACGTTACGAGCAGTACTTC. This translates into CAISDERYEQYF.